The 5 T cell receptor beta chains reported below all come from one sample, sequenced in a study of Graves' ophthalmopathy and Graves' hyperthyroidism. RNA served as the template for amplifying TCR beta CDR3 regions. In the first round, RT-PCR was carried out with HTBI primers, and a multiplex PCR formed the second round. In TCRdb, the multiplex PCR reads were re-called with MiXCR into one record per CDR3 protein. The sample includes about 620,000 distinct CDR3 sequences, approximately 21% of them seen just once. Sequences were obtained from peripheral blood. Receptor source: a woman aged 18-35 years with stable Graves' hyperthyroidism. Some clones in this sample may be carry-over from other donors' samples.

Many counts were recorded for this clonotype. Sequence at one end of the junction differs from germline and may be a read error. This sequence joins TRBV5-1 and TRBJ2-7; possibly TRBD1 for D (9 bases). The CDR3 consists of 13 residues. Germline V CDR1 and CDR2: SGHRS, YFSETQ. The CDR3 DNA reads as TGTGCCAGCAGCGGGGGACAGGGCTACGAGCAGTACTTC. Translated, it gives CASSGGQGYEQYF.

J is TRBJ1-2 and V is TRBV29-1; the match to TRBD1 covers 9 bases. The CDR3 is made up of 13 amino acids. V shed 6 bases, J shed 7 bases, and the junction held 9 bases outside the gene matches. Looked up from germline, CDR1 is SQVTM and CDR2 is ANQGSEA. The CDR3 loop is CSVAGQGIGGYTF. In DNA form, the CDR3 reads TGCAGCGTCGCGGGACAGGGAATTGGTGGCTACACCTTC.

In its sample, this clonotype was seen many times. This chain joins TRBV6-5 and TRBJ1-1, with 8 bases identical to TRBD1. The CDR3 sequence is 14 residues long. V lost 4 bases, J lost 3 bases, and 4 bases stayed unmatched. Germline assignment: CDR1 MNHEY and CDR2 SVGAGI. The CDR3 region has the DNA TGTGCCAGCAGTTTCCAGGGGGCCCACACTGAAGCTTTCTTT. This gives the protein CASSFQGAHTEAFF.

This sequence joins TRBV29-1 and TRBJ1-2; 7 nucleotides agree with TRBD1. This CDR3 contains 13 residues. CDR1 and CDR2 from the germline V gene are SQVTM and ANQGSEA. With V trimmed by 1 base and J by 8 bases, 7 bases remained unmatched. This CDR3 is CSVEARQGFGYTF. The CDR3 nucleotides are TGCAGCGTTGAAGCCAGACAGGGATTCGGCTACACCTTC.

This clonotype has a single count. One end of the junction is discordant with germline, which a read error may explain. The chain combines TRBV28 with TRBJ1-1; D uncertain. Germline V lookup: CDR1 MDHEN, CDR2 SYDVKM. The CDR3 has 9 residues. The CDR3 reads CASSFPLLF. DNA for the CDR3: TGTGCCAGCAGTTTCCCGCTTCTCTTT.